This T cell receptor (beta chain) comes out of a study of human T cells and chemical hapten exposure (dated by TCRdb to the early 2020s). Looking at the study overall: For sensitization, 2% DPC in acetone was applied to a 2 cm by 2 cm area of upper inner arm skin. Weekly therapeutic DPC doses were additionally applied to the scalp of patients throughout the roughly 23-week study period. Patch tests used Finn chambers with 0.01% DPC on the upper back, scored after 6 days by International Contact Dermatitis Research Group standards. The patient cohort, mostly female, included alopecia areata with under or over 50% scalp involvement, alopecia totalis and alopecia universalis. Libraries were combined into a pool for sequencing, and differences in TCR yield between samples came mainly from small differences in library volumes within the pool. The study tracked peripheral blood TCR repertoire changes in vivo during primary and secondary sensitization to the hapten diphenylcyclopropenone (DPC) in alopecia patients. Blood samples were taken from patients before sensitization (week 0) and at 2, 6 and about 24 weeks after DPC sensitization. Twenty-nine alopecia patients provided blood for TCR sequencing at one to four time points (pre-sensitization, 2, 6 and 24 weeks). General findings and caveats noted by the study authors: Because every patient had alopecia, a presumed autoimmune disease, the patients' immune response might differ from that of healthy individuals. Expanded TCRs formed significantly more large CDR3 similarity clusters than pre-sensitization or healthy control sets, consistent with antigen-driven responses. DPC sensitization did not change how many TCRs were above 1 in 1000 frequency, and no evidence was found of alterations in global repertoire structure. After repeated subsampling, changes were observed in the strength of the expansion versus patch-test correlation and in the threshold at which the correlation became significant. A positive correlation was found between the number of PT1 expanded TCRs and patch test score, with significance reached at thresholds 8, 16 and 32 but not 4.

Points on this clonotype: It has no known antigen specificity. Nothing much larger sits one base from this clone, and base qualities are not available.

Read against the paper, the sample's time point label means: patch test 1, 2 weeks after DPC sensitization. This specimen's treatment or condition label, interpreted: therapeutic diphenylcyclopropenone sensitization with weekly scalp DPC. At every patch-test visit, the blood draw took place before the patch test was put on. To be eligible, patients had to be aged 18 to 70, diagnosed with alopecia and judged suitable for DPC therapy, while pregnant patients were excluded. Total RNA was extracted from unfractionated whole blood that had been collected in Tempus Blood RNA tubes. The library was prepared using RACE. The run used a NextSeq 500. During library preparation, unique molecular identifiers were attached to individual cDNA molecules so that TCRs could be counted in a quantitative, reproducible way. From each blood RNA sample, both TCR alpha and TCR beta chains were sequenced. The authors processed their data as follows. The median number of TCRs per sample was 95,638, ranging from about 20,000 to 700,000. The Decombinator software suite was used to annotate the V, J and CDR3 of the TCR reads. Every sample was subsampled to the same number of TCRs (28,000) for the PS versus PT1 abundance plots. Expanded TCRs were defined as absent before sensitization and observed at least eight times at the 2-week time point. Starting from the raw public reads, TCRdb applied fastp trimming at Q25, assembled clones with MiXCR and retained in-frame beta chains. Each CDR3 protein appears once, grouped with its most common genes and DNA. TCRdb assigned the V and J calls; the authors' analysis was not used. The sample profile shows about 70,000 distinct CDR3 sequences; roughly 9.2% of them were found once. The ten most abundant clones make up approximately 3% of the sample.

V is pared back by 5 bases and J by 0 bases, with 17 bases lying between the germline termini. The CDR1 and CDR2 encoded by the germline V gene are MGHRA and YSYEKL. Inclusive of the bounding cysteine and phenylalanine, the CDR3 is 16 residues long. CDR3 DNA only is kept here, 48 bases in frame from base 1. The sequencing here drew on whole blood, taken in connection with sensitization to the hapten diphenylcyclopropenone (DPC). This sequence was found in a woman aged 40-49 years with alopecia areata. Some clones in this sample may be carry-over from other donors' samples. The chain was built from TRBV4-1 and TRBJ2-7, with TRBD1 perhaps the D gene, on 6 matching bases. The DNA is as follows: TGCGCCAGCAGCGCGGTACAGGGCTTGAGCTCCTACGAGCAGTACTTC. Translated, it reads CASSAVQGLSSYEQYF.